This is a list of T cell receptor beta chains from one sample in a study of blood T cells in healthy people across ages. TCRdb passed the 5' RACE reads through MiXCR, listing each CDR3 protein once. The data contain 1.4 million or so distinct CDR3 sequences, approximately 43% of them seen just once; the ten biggest clones take up around 4%. The sequenced material came from blood. These receptors all stem from a young woman in good health. Both conserved end residues are part of each CDR3. D genes are given only for firm matches.

V gene: TRBV29-1; J gene: TRBJ2-7; D gene: TRBD2; CDR3 protein: CSVREGPYEQYF
V gene: TRBV27; J gene: TRBJ2-3; D gene: TRBD2; CDR3 protein: CASGLVNTQYF
V gene: TRBV20-1; J gene: TRBJ1-4; D gene: TRBD1; CDR3 protein: CSAGRGQLLEKLFF
V gene: TRBV29-1; J gene: TRBJ2-2; D gene: TRBD1; CDR3 protein: CSGEQGYTGELFF
V gene: TRBV7-9; J gene: TRBJ2-5; D gene: .; CDR3 protein: CASSSRGRTSETQYF
V gene: TRBV7-9; J gene: TRBJ2-2; D gene: .; CDR3 protein: CASSLGWGDSTGELFF
V gene: TRBV12-3/TRBV12-4; J gene: TRBJ1-5; D gene: TRBD1; CDR3 protein: CASSHSGTVNQPQHF
V gene: TRBV30; J gene: TRBJ1-5; D gene: .; CDR3 protein: CAWSSWKADQPQHF
V gene: TRBV9; J gene: TRBJ2-7; D gene: TRBD2; CDR3 protein: CASSLSGGSNYEQYF
V gene: TRBV25-1; J gene: TRBJ2-1; D gene: TRBD2; CDR3 protein: CASSDPASGTYNEQFF
V gene: TRBV5-1; J gene: TRBJ2-3; D gene: .; CDR3 protein: CASRLTGSTDTQYF
V gene: TRBV29-1; J gene: TRBJ2-1; D gene: .; CDR3 protein: CSVNKLTTDNEQFF
V gene: TRBV12-3/TRBV12-4; J gene: TRBJ1-3; D gene: TRBD1; CDR3 protein: CASSSYRGLGNTIYF
V gene: TRBV28; J gene: TRBJ1-2; D gene: .; CDR3 protein: CASRRQVHYGYTF
V gene: TRBV7-9; J gene: TRBJ1-2; D gene: .; CDR3 protein: CASSLLTRGGYTF
V gene: TRBV20-1; J gene: TRBJ2-7; D gene: TRBD2; CDR3 protein: CSAKGLVFYEQYF
V gene: TRBV7-9; J gene: TRBJ2-6; D gene: .; CDR3 protein: CATYPRVAGANVLTF
V gene: TRBV7-2; J gene: TRBJ2-7; D gene: .; CDR3 protein: CASSARGENYEQYF
V gene: TRBV3-1; J gene: TRBJ2-3; D gene: TRBD1; CDR3 protein: CASSKGTGLNTDMQYF
V gene: TRBV27; J gene: TRBJ2-5; D gene: .; CDR3 protein: CASSFKLSGETQYF
V gene: TRBV6-8; J gene: TRBJ2-3; D gene: .; CDR3 protein: CTSRPDLITSTDTQYF
V gene: TRBV6-5; J gene: TRBJ1-2; D gene: TRBD1; CDR3 protein: CASTNRGHGYTF
V gene: TRBV7-2; J gene: TRBJ2-1; D gene: .; CDR3 protein: CASSYSLEQFF
V gene: TRBV27; J gene: TRBJ2-1; D gene: .; CDR3 protein: CASHLGGSSYNEQFF